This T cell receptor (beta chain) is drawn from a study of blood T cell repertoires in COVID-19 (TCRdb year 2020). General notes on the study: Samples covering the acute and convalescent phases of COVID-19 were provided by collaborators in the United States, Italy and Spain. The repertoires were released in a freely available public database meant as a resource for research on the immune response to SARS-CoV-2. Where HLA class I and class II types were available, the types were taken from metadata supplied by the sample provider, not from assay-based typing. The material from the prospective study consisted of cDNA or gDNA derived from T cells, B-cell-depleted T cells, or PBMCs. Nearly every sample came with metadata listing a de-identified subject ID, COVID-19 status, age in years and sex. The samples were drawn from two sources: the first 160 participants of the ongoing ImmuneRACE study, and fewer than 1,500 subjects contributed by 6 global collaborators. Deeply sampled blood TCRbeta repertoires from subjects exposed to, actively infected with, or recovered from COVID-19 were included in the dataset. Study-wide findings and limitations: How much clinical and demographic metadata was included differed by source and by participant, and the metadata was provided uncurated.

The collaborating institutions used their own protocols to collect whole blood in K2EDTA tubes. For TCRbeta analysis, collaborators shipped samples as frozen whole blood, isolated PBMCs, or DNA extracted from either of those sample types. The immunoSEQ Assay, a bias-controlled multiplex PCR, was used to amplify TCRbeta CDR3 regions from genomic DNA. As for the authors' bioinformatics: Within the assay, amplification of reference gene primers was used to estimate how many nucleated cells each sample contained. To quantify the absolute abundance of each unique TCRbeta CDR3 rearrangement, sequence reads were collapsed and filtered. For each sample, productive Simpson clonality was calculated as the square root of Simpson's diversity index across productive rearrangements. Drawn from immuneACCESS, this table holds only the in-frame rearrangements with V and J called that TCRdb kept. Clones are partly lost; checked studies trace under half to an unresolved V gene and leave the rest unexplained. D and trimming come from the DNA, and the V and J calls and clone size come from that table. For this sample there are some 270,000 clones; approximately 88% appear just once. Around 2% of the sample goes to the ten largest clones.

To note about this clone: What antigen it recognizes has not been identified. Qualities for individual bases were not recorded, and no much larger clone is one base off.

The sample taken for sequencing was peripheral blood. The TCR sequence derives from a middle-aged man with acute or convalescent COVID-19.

The nucleotide sequence is TGCGCCAGCAGCTTGGAGACTACAGGGGCCGGGGAGCTGTTTTTT. The translation is CASSLETTGAGELFF. The chain couples TRBV5-1 to TRBJ2-2; 7 nucleotides in the junction match TRBD1. The CDR3 covers 15 residues, taking in both the cysteine and the phenylalanine. This entry keeps only the CDR3 DNA: 45 bases, framed from base 1. CDR1 and CDR2 are read off the germline V gene as SGHRS and YFSETQ. Relative to germline, V is missing 0 bases and J is missing 6 bases, with 5 bases of the junction outside any gene match.